The rows below give T cell receptor beta chains drawn from one sample of a study of blood T cell repertoires in COVID-19. Measured with immunoSEQ multiplex PCR; TCRdb has only the in-frame clones, and not every one. The sample contains about 130,000 clones, around 90% of which appear only once. The sequencing input was peripheral blood. These receptors were collected from a man aged 50 to 59 with COVID-19, enrolled during active disease. Each CDR3 is given with its conserved first and last residue. A D gene is named only where the DNA matches it firmly. Only some rows state a clone size, as once, few, many or a class for expanded clones.

clone_size: medium-sized; d_call: TRBD2; j_call: TRBJ2-7; v_call: TRBV2; cdr3_aa: CASSEAGRGIRDEQYF; cdr3_nt: TGTGCCAGCAGTGAAGCGGGGAGGGGTATCCGCGACGAGCAGTACTTC
clone_size: NA; d_call: TRBD1; j_call: TRBJ2-6; v_call: TRBV24-1; cdr3_aa: CATSDPGQGVGGANVLTF; cdr3_nt: TGTGCCACCAGTGACCCGGGACAGGGCGTCGGTGGGGCCAACGTCCTGACTTTC
clone_size: NA; d_call: TRBD1; j_call: TRBJ2-2; v_call: TRBV6-6; cdr3_aa: CASSQGQDASGELFF; cdr3_nt: TGTGCCAGCAGTCAGGGACAGGACGCCTCCGGGGAGCTGTTTTTT
clone_size: NA; d_call: TRBD2; j_call: TRBJ2-3; v_call: TRBV11-2; cdr3_aa: CASSPKPGLVTDTQYF; cdr3_nt: TGTGCCAGCAGCCCGAAACCGGGACTAGTTACAGATACGCAGTATTTT
clone_size: NA; d_call: TRBD2; j_call: TRBJ2-2; v_call: TRBV4-1; cdr3_aa: CASSQDLAGRPGELFF; cdr3_nt: TGCGCCAGCAGCCAAGACCTAGCGGGCCGCCCCGGGGAGCTGTTTTTT
clone_size: NA; d_call: TRBD1; j_call: TRBJ2-3; v_call: TRBV7-6; cdr3_aa: CASSLTGGSTDTQYF; cdr3_nt: TGTGCCAGCAGCTTGACAGGGGGAAGCACAGATACGCAGTATTTT
clone_size: once; d_call: NA; j_call: TRBJ1-5; v_call: TRBV14; cdr3_aa: CASSQGVGVEAYSNQPQHF; cdr3_nt: TGTGCCAGCAGCCAAGGTGTGGGAGTCGAGGCCTATAGCAATCAGCCCCAGCATTTT
clone_size: once; d_call: NA; j_call: TRBJ2-3; v_call: TRBV29-1; cdr3_aa: CSVEGRQGTDTQYF; cdr3_nt: TGCAGCGTTGAGGGCAGGCAAGGCACAGATACGCAGTATTTT
clone_size: NA; d_call: TRBD2; j_call: TRBJ2-3; v_call: TRBV2; cdr3_aa: CASSDGAGGRDTQYF; cdr3_nt: TGTGCCAGCAGTGATGGTGCGGGAGGCCGGGATACGCAGTATTTT
clone_size: NA; d_call: NA; j_call: TRBJ1-1; v_call: TRBV11-3; cdr3_aa: CASSLGAAGLINTEAFF; cdr3_nt: TGTGCCAGCAGCTTAGGAGCTGCAGGGCTAATTAACACTGAAGCTTTCTTT
clone_size: NA; d_call: NA; j_call: TRBJ1-1; v_call: TRBV14; cdr3_aa: CASSQVQGTEAFF; cdr3_nt: TGTGCCAGCAGCCAAGTTCAGGGAACTGAAGCTTTCTTT
clone_size: NA; d_call: TRBD2; j_call: TRBJ2-5; v_call: TRBV24-1; cdr3_aa: CATSDPTGRGETQYF; cdr3_nt: TGTGCCACCAGTGATCCCACCGGGAGGGGAGAGACCCAGTACTTC
clone_size: NA; d_call: NA; j_call: TRBJ1-4; v_call: TRBV3-1/TRBV3-2; cdr3_aa: CASSQSFGNEKLFF; cdr3_nt: TGTGCCAGCAGTCAGTCCTTCGGGAATGAAAAACTGTTTTTT
clone_size: NA; d_call: TRBD1; j_call: TRBJ2-2; v_call: TRBV27; cdr3_aa: CASSLGTGATGELFF; cdr3_nt: TGTGCCAGCAGTTTAGGGACAGGGGCGACCGGGGAGCTGTTTTTT
clone_size: once; d_call: TRBD2; j_call: TRBJ2-7; v_call: TRBV19; cdr3_aa: CASSLTSAYEQYF; cdr3_nt: TGTGCCAGTAGTCTGACTAGCGCCTACGAGCAGTACTTC
clone_size: NA; d_call: NA; j_call: TRBJ2-4; v_call: TRBV2; cdr3_aa: CASSEQGIGAKNIQYF; cdr3_nt: TGTGCCAGCAGTGAACAGGGTATTGGGGCCAAAAACATTCAGTACTTC
clone_size: NA; d_call: TRBD2; j_call: TRBJ2-1; v_call: TRBV9; cdr3_aa: CASSVAGLLANEQFF; cdr3_nt: TGTGCCAGCAGCGTAGCGGGACTACTCGCCAATGAGCAGTTCTTC
clone_size: NA; d_call: TRBD2; j_call: TRBJ2-3; v_call: TRBV2; cdr3_aa: CASSSGSETDTQYF; cdr3_nt: TGTGCCAGCAGTAGCGGGAGTGAGACAGATACGCAGTATTTT
clone_size: once; d_call: TRBD2; j_call: TRBJ2-1; v_call: TRBV18; cdr3_aa: CASSPIGTSGPRVFF; cdr3_nt: TGTGCCAGCTCACCAATCGGGACTAGCGGGCCGAGGGTGTTCTTC
clone_size: NA; d_call: TRBD2; j_call: TRBJ2-1; v_call: TRBV6-5; cdr3_aa: CASRLAERYNEQFF; cdr3_nt: TGTGCCAGCAGACTAGCGGAGCGCTACAATGAGCAGTTCTTC
clone_size: NA; d_call: NA; j_call: TRBJ2-1; v_call: TRBV9; cdr3_aa: CASSVYSGSYNEQFF; cdr3_nt: TGTGCCAGCAGCGTGTATAGCGGATCCTACAATGAGCAGTTCTTC
clone_size: NA; d_call: TRBD1; j_call: TRBJ2-5; v_call: TRBV11-2; cdr3_aa: CASSPGQGAETQYF; cdr3_nt: TGTGCCAGCAGCCCCGGACAGGGGGCGGAGACCCAGTACTTC
clone_size: NA; d_call: TRBD1; j_call: TRBJ1-1; v_call: TRBV29-1; cdr3_aa: CSALGTGKGLADTEAFF; cdr3_nt: TGCAGCGCGTTAGGGACAGGAAAAGGCCTAGCGGACACTGAAGCTTTCTTT
clone_size: NA; d_call: NA; j_call: TRBJ2-7; v_call: TRBV2; cdr3_aa: CASSTSGLVSF; cdr3_nt: NA
clone_size: NA; d_call: NA; j_call: TRBJ1-1; v_call: TRBV6-5; cdr3_aa: CASSYDRLNTEAFF; cdr3_nt: TGTGCCAGCAGTTACGACAGGTTGAACACTGAAGCTTTCTTT
clone_size: NA; d_call: NA; j_call: TRBJ2-1; v_call: TRBV5-1; cdr3_aa: CASSLNGRMDEQFF; cdr3_nt: TGCGCCAGCAGCTTGAACGGCAGGATGGATGAGCAGTTCTTC
clone_size: few; d_call: TRBD1; j_call: TRBJ2-2; v_call: TRBV19; cdr3_aa: CASSRTGGAGELFF; cdr3_nt: TGTGCCAGTAGTAGGACAGGGGGCGCCGGGGAGCTGTTTTTT
clone_size: NA; d_call: NA; j_call: TRBJ1-1; v_call: TRBV12-3/TRBV12-4; cdr3_aa: CASSLGGGTEAFF; cdr3_nt: TGTGCCAGCAGTTTAGGGGGGGGGACTGAAGCTTTCTTT
clone_size: NA; d_call: TRBD1; j_call: TRBJ2-7; v_call: TRBV5-8; cdr3_aa: CASSMPTGANEQYF; cdr3_nt: TGTGCCAGCAGCATGCCGACAGGGGCGAACGAGCAGTACTTC
clone_size: NA; d_call: NA; j_call: TRBJ1-2; v_call: TRBV5-4; cdr3_aa: CASSVGTPNYGYTF; cdr3_nt: TGTGCCAGCAGCGTCGGGACTCCTAACTATGGCTACACCTTC
clone_size: NA; d_call: NA; j_call: TRBJ2-3; v_call: TRBV21-1; cdr3_aa: CASSPQGRGCTDTQYF; cdr3_nt: TGTGCCAGCAGCCCCCAGGGCAGGGGGTGCACAGATACGCAGTATTTT
clone_size: NA; d_call: TRBD1; j_call: TRBJ2-2; v_call: TRBV6-5; cdr3_aa: CASRSSGTGGGELFF; cdr3_nt: TGTGCCAGCAGGTCCTCCGGGACAGGGGGCGGGGAGCTGTTTTTT
clone_size: NA; d_call: NA; j_call: TRBJ1-6; v_call: TRBV19; cdr3_aa: CASSMRQPNSPLHF; cdr3_nt: TGTGCCAGTAGTATGCGGCAGCCTAATTCACCCCTCCACTTT
clone_size: NA; d_call: TRBD1; j_call: TRBJ2-1; v_call: TRBV5-4; cdr3_aa: CASSGPRDRNTNEQFF; cdr3_nt: TGTGCCAGCAGCGGTCCCCGGGACAGGAATACCAATGAGCAGTTCTTC
clone_size: NA; d_call: NA; j_call: TRBJ1-1; v_call: TRBV15; cdr3_aa: CATSRDEGVSAEAFF; cdr3_nt: TGTGCCACCAGCAGAGATGAGGGGGTAAGCGCTGAAGCTTTCTTT
clone_size: NA; d_call: NA; j_call: TRBJ1-2; v_call: TRBV3-1/TRBV3-2; cdr3_aa: CASSQFATFNYGYTF; cdr3_nt: TGTGCCAGCAGCCAATTCGCCACATTTAACTATGGCTACACCTTC
clone_size: few; d_call: NA; j_call: TRBJ1-1; v_call: TRBV12-3/TRBV12-4; cdr3_aa: CASSRQVDTEAFF; cdr3_nt: TGTGCCAGCAGCCGACAGGTGGACACTGAAGCTTTCTTT
clone_size: NA; d_call: TRBD1; j_call: TRBJ2-3; v_call: TRBV2; cdr3_aa: CASSVEGAADTQYF; cdr3_nt: TGTGCCAGCAGTGTAGAGGGGGCTGCAGATACGCAGTATTTT
clone_size: NA; d_call: NA; j_call: TRBJ1-2; v_call: TRBV19; cdr3_aa: CASSTGRYGYTF; cdr3_nt: TGTGCCAGTAGTACAGGGCGCTATGGCTACACCTTC
clone_size: NA; d_call: NA; j_call: TRBJ1-2; v_call: TRBV7-8; cdr3_aa: CASSLVRGGGYTF; cdr3_nt: TGTGCCAGCAGCTTAGTCCGGGGGGGAGGCTACACCTTC
clone_size: NA; d_call: TRBD1; j_call: TRBJ2-7; v_call: TRBV10-3; cdr3_aa: CAISEAGGFYEQYF; cdr3_nt: TGTGCCATCAGTGAGGCAGGGGGTTTTTACGAGCAGTACTTC
clone_size: NA; d_call: TRBD2; j_call: TRBJ2-3; v_call: TRBV9; cdr3_aa: CASRDGLAGDPPDTQYF; cdr3_nt: TGTGCCAGCAGAGACGGACTAGCGGGAGACCCCCCAGATACGCAGTATTTT
clone_size: NA; d_call: NA; j_call: TRBJ1-1; v_call: TRBV5-1; cdr3_aa: CASSLAGNTEAFF; cdr3_nt: TGCGCCAGCAGCTTGGCAGGGAACACTGAAGCTTTCTTT
clone_size: NA; d_call: NA; j_call: TRBJ2-3; v_call: TRBV2; cdr3_aa: CASGGALGDTQYF; cdr3_nt: TGTGCCAGCGGCGGGGCCCTGGGGGATACGCAGTATTTT
clone_size: NA; d_call: NA; j_call: TRBJ1-1; v_call: TRBV6-4; cdr3_aa: CASSSEEGTEAFF; cdr3_nt: TGTGCCAGCAGCTCGGAAGAGGGAACTGAAGCTTTCTTT
clone_size: NA; d_call: NA; j_call: TRBJ2-7; v_call: TRBV20-1; cdr3_aa: CSARDYEQYF; cdr3_nt: TGCAGTGCTCGGGACTACGAGCAGTACTTC
clone_size: NA; d_call: TRBD1; j_call: TRBJ2-2; v_call: TRBV5-1; cdr3_aa: CASSLEGTGTGELFF; cdr3_nt: TGCGCCAGCAGCTTGGAAGGGACAGGGACCGGGGAGCTGTTTTTT
clone_size: once; d_call: NA; j_call: TRBJ2-5; v_call: TRBV18; cdr3_aa: CASSLQDGKETQYF; cdr3_nt: TGTGCCAGCTCACTCCAGGACGGGAAAGAGACCCAGTACTTC
clone_size: NA; d_call: NA; j_call: TRBJ2-3; v_call: TRBV10-1; cdr3_aa: CASSESYSTTDTQYF; cdr3_nt: TGCGCCAGCAGTGAGTCGTACTCCACCACAGATACGCAGTATTTT
clone_size: NA; d_call: TRBD2; j_call: TRBJ2-2; v_call: TRBV27; cdr3_aa: CASSTLAGARKNTGELFF; cdr3_nt: TGTGCCAGCAGTACCTTAGCGGGAGCGAGGAAGAACACCGGGGAGCTGTTTTTT
clone_size: NA; d_call: TRBD2; j_call: TRBJ2-3; v_call: TRBV9; cdr3_aa: CASSVSGSVTDTQYF; cdr3_nt: TGTGCCAGCAGCGTTAGCGGGAGCGTTACAGATACGCAGTATTTT
clone_size: NA; d_call: TRBD2; j_call: TRBJ2-1; v_call: TRBV7-9; cdr3_aa: CASSLLAGTYNEQFF; cdr3_nt: TGTGCCAGCAGCTTACTAGCGGGGACTTACAATGAGCAGTTCTTC